The TCR beta chain under discussion was sequenced for a study of STAT5B mutations in CD4+ large granular lymphocyte leukemia. Study-wide points: CD4-sorted patient repertoires seemed more clonal than healthy CD4+ repertoires. Top patient clones used TRBV06 genes more often: 8/27 versus 2/35 in controls.

V lost 0 bases to trimming and J lost 1 base; unmatched junction nucleotides: 7. The V gene's germline CDR1 is LNHDA and CDR2 SQIVND (reference sequence). This CDR3 has 17 residues. Sequenced by immunoSEQ multiplex PCR; TCRdb stores in-frame clones only, minus some. The data show roughly 41,000 clones, with approximately 72% seen just once and around 0.5% held by the top ten. A word on this clone: Its antigen remains unknown.

The origin of this receptor is a human donor in good health. The material sequenced was CD4+ T cells from blood buffy coats. The chain couples TRBV19 to TRBJ1-1; TRBD1 agrees at 8 bases. CDR3 loop: CASSIETGAFGNTEAFF. In nucleotides, the CDR3 is TGTGCCAGTAGTATAGAGACAGGGGCGTTCGGGAACACTGAAGCTTTCTTT.